One and the same sample provided the 17 T cell receptor beta chains below, sequenced in a study of blood T cell repertoires in COVID-19. Assay: immunoSEQ multiplex PCR; the TCRdb copy retains only in-frame clones and omits some. The sample shows around 200,000 clones, more than 75% of them seen only once. Sequencing used peripheral blood. The receptors come from a man aged 18 to 30 with active or convalescent COVID-19.

Worth noting for this clone: At the DNA level, this CDR3 is encoded by other sequences in the same sample as well. The CDR3 here is CASSVGSTQETQYF. In DNA form, the CDR3 reads TGTGCCAGCAGCGTAGGGTCCACACAAGAGACCCAGTACTTC. The genes are TRBV9 and TRBJ2-5; D remains ambiguous. CDR3 size: 14 residues. Germline CDR1 and CDR2: SGDLS and YYNGEE. V was shortened by 0 bases and J by 2 bases, with 8 bases between the two germline ends.

The CDR3 DNA follows: TGTGCCAGTAAACGGGGGGATGCCTACAATGAGCAGTTCTTC. Translated: CASKRGDAYNEQFF. The chain has TRBV19 and TRBJ2-1; 7 bases fit TRBD2. Germline V gene lookup returns CDR1 LNHDA and CDR2 SQIVND (reference sequence). V lost 7 bases, J lost 2 bases, and 5 bases stayed unmatched. The CDR3 totals 14 residues. Supplemented by reference TRBV19 and TRBJ2-1, the full variable domain reads DGGITQSPKYLFRKEGQNVTLSCEQNLNHDAMYWYRQDPGQGLRLIYYSQIVNDFQKGDIAEGYSVSREKKESFPLTVTSAQKNPTAFYLCASKRGDAYNEQFFGPGTRLTVL.

The rearrangement uses TRBV11-2 and TRBJ2-1; 11 nucleotides align to TRBD2. The germline V gene has CDR1 SGHAT and CDR2 FQNNGV. The CDR3 is 16 residues long. V shed 3 bases, J shed 3 bases, and the junction held 4 bases outside the gene matches. CDR3 amino acids: CASSLVGTSGYNEQFF. The CDR3 region has the DNA TGTGCCAGCAGCTTGGTCGGGACTAGCGGCTACAATGAGCAGTTCTTC.

V and J are TRBV7-9 and TRBJ1-2; perhaps TRBD1 as D (6 bases). The CDR3 is 13 residues long. The germline V gene has CDR1 SEHNR and CDR2 FQNEAQ (reference sequence). Trimming took 5 bases from V and 4 from J, leaving 11 bases between them. The CDR3 nucleotides are TGTGCCAGCAGCCTCAGGGGTGTCTATGGCTACACCTTC. It yields the protein CASSLRGVYGYTF.

This chain connects TRBV21-1 to TRBJ2-7; the table calls TRBD1, which could not be checked here. TRBV21-1 is a pseudogene segment. The CDR3 has 21 amino acids. The CDR3, as DNA: TGTGCCAGCAGCAGAACACCGGGACAGGGTTTCCAGGTCCAAAGCTCCTACGAGCAGTACTTC. The encoded protein is CASSRTPGQGFQVQSSYEQYF.

The chain couples TRBV7-2 to TRBJ1-2; D ambiguous. Germline-derived CDR1 and CDR2 are SGHTA and FQGNSA. V was trimmed by 2 bases and J by 4 bases, leaving 11 bases between them. This CDR3 spans 14 amino acids. This CDR3 reads CASSLQANLYGYTF. The CDR3 region has the DNA TGTGCCAGCAGCTTACAGGCCAATCTCTATGGCTACACCTTC.

V usage is TRBV7-3 and J usage is TRBJ2-5; D might be TRBD1 (6 bases). Per the germline V gene, CDR1 is SGHTA and CDR2 is FQGTGA. Between the trimmed V and J ends, which lost 5 bases and 1 base, there was a span of 17 bases. This CDR3 has 16 residues. CDR3 region: CASSPLGAGRQETQYF. For the CDR3, the DNA is TGTGCCAGCAGCCCCCTGGGGGCAGGGCGCCAAGAGACCCAGTACTTC.

The chain has TRBV10-3 and TRBJ1-4; D is unclear. Germline V gene sequence: CDR1 ENHRY, CDR2 SYGVKD. This CDR3 region has 15 residues. Trimming shortened V by 3 bases and J by 3 bases, and 11 bases separated the two germline ends. CDR3 amino acids: CAISDTDYSNEKLFF. CDR3 sequence (DNA): TGTGCCATCAGTGACACCGACTACTCTAATGAAAAACTGTTTTTT.

The chain uses TRBV9 and TRBJ1-2; D may be TRBD1 (5 bases). The V end lost 1 base, the J end lost 3 bases, and 16 bases lay between the germline ends. Looked up from germline, CDR1 is SGDLS and CDR2 is YYNGEE. The CDR3 spans 16 residues. The CDR3 protein is CASSVRQGNLYYGYTF. The DNA of the CDR3 is TGTGCCAGCAGCGTACGGCAGGGCAACCTTTACTATGGCTACACCTTC.

The rearrangement links TRBV6-5 to TRBJ2-2, with 7 bases lining up with TRBD2. The ends lost 8 bases at V and 0 bases at J; junction bases unmatched: 3. From germline, CDR1 is MNHEY and CDR2 SVGAGI. The CDR3 is made up of 14 amino acids. The CDR3 nucleotides read TGTGCCAGCGGAGCGGGAACGAACACCGGGGAGCTGTTTTTT. Translation gives CASGAGTNTGELFF.

The table lists this clone with a count of one. This chain joins TRBV7-2 and TRBJ1-1; 7 bases align to TRBD1. Germline values: CDR1 SGHTA, CDR2 FQGNSA. The junction had 2 bases not matched to a gene; V was cut back by 0 bases and J by 4 bases. The CDR3 runs to 14 residues. Written as DNA, the CDR3 is TGTGCCAGCAGCTTAGCCCAGGGGGGCACTGAAGCTTTCTTT. Protein product: CASSLAQGGTEAFF.

The CDR3 DNA reads as TGTGCCATCAGTGCCTCTGGGGGGTACAATGAGCAGTTCTTC. Translated, it gives CAISASGGYNEQFF. This chain links TRBV10-3 with TRBJ2-1; tentative D call: TRBD2 (6 bases). The length of the CDR3 is 14 residues. V lost 4 bases and J lost 4, with 11 bases in between. Germline V gene lookup returns CDR1 ENHRY and CDR2 SYGVKD.

This clone appeared a few times. J is TRBJ2-2 and V is TRBV21-1; the table's TRBD1 call for D was not verified on the DNA. TRBV21-1 is a recognized pseudogene. The CDR3 totals 13 residues. The CDR3 loop reads CASSTSSTGELFF. The CDR3 DNA is TGTGCCAGCAGCACCAGTTCAACCGGGGAGCTGTTTTTT.

J is TRBJ2-3 and V is TRBV11-3, with 12 bases aligning to TRBD2. CDR1 and CDR2 (germline): SGHNT, YENEEA. Germline trimming cut 5 bases from V and 3 bases from J; bases unmatched to any gene: 9. The length of the CDR3 is 17 residues. CDR3 sequence reads: CASSHWTSGIGTDTQYF. As DNA, the CDR3 is TGTGCCAGCAGCCATTGGACTAGCGGGATCGGGACAGATACGCAGTATTTT.

The chain has TRBV14 and TRBJ1-1; 7 bases match TRBD1. The length of the CDR3 is 12 residues. Germline lookup yields CDR1 SGHDN and CDR2 FVKESK. V dropped 5 bases and J dropped 5; count of bases not matched to a gene: 2. CDR3 sequence reads: CASSRGQTEAFF. The CDR3, as DNA: TGTGCCAGCAGCAGGGGACAGACTGAAGCTTTCTTT.

This clone was seen more than once but under ten times. The chain has TRBV18 and TRBJ1-4, with 9 bases lining up with TRBD1. CDR1 is KGHSH and CDR2 is LQKENI in the germline V gene. The V segment lost 0 bases and the J segment 7 bases; nucleotides outside the gene matches: 6. The CDR3 runs to 16 residues. DNA for the CDR3: TGTGCCAGCTCACCACCAACAGGGGGCTGGGGTGAAAAACTGTTTTTT. Protein: CASSPPTGGWGEKLFF.

The genes are TRBV21-1 and TRBJ2-5; the tabulated D call, TRBD1, remains unverified against the DNA. TRBV21-1 is flagged as a pseudogene. The CDR3 contains 15 residues. DNA of the CDR3: TGTGCCAGCAGCACCTCCGGGACACAGAGAGAGACCCAGTACTTC. This encodes CASSTSGTQRETQYF.